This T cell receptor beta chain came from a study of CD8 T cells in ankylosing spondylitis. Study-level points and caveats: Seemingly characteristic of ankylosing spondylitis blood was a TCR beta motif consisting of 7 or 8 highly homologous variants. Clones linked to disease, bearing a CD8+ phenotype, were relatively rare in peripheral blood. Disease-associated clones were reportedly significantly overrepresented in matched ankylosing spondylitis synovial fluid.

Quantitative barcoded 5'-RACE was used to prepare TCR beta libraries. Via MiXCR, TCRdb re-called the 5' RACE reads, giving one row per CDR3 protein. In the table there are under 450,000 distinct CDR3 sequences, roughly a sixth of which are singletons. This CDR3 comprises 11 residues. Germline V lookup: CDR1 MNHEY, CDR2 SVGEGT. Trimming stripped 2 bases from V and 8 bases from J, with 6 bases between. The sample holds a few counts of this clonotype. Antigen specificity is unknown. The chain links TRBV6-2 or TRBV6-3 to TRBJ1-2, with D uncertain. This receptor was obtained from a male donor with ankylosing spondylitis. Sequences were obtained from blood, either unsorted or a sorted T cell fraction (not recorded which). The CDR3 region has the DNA TGTGCCAGCAGTTACCCGGACGGCTACACCTTC. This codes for CASSYPDGYTF.